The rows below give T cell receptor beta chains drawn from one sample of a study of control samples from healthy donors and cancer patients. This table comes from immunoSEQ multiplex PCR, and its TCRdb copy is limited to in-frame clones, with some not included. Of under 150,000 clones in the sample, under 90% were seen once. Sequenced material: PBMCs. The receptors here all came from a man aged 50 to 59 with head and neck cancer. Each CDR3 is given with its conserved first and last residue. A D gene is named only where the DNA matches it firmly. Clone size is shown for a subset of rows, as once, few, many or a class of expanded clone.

CDR3 protein: CASSRNRESYGYTF
CDR3 DNA: TGTGCCAGCAGCCGTAACAGGGAAAGCTATGGCTACACCTTC
D gene: -
clone size: -
J gene: TRBJ1-2
V gene: TRBV11-2

CDR3 protein: CASSFQGAYEQYF
CDR3 DNA: TGTGCCAGCAGCTTTCAGGGTGCCTACGAGCAGTACTTC
D gene: -
clone size: -
J gene: TRBJ2-7
V gene: TRBV7-2

CDR3 protein: CASSLKYRLAGYNEQFF
CDR3 DNA: TGCGCCAGCAGCCTGAAGTACCGACTAGCGGGGTACAATGAGCAGTTCTTC
D gene: TRBD2
clone size: -
J gene: TRBJ2-1
V gene: TRBV5-1

CDR3 protein: CASSQDRRETWNEQFF
CDR3 DNA: TGCGCCAGCAGCCAAGACAGGCGGGAGACTTGGAATGAGCAGTTCTTC
D gene: TRBD2
clone size: -
J gene: TRBJ2-1
V gene: TRBV4-1

CDR3 protein: CATSDPGTEYSNQPQHF
CDR3 DNA: TGTGCCACCAGTGACCCTGGGACGGAGTATAGCAATCAGCCCCAGCATTTT
D gene: -
clone size: -
J gene: TRBJ1-5
V gene: TRBV24-1

CDR3 protein: CAISPFTRGNTDTQYF
CDR3 DNA: TGTGCCATCAGTCCCTTTACCAGGGGAAACACAGATACGCAGTATTTT
D gene: -
clone size: -
J gene: TRBJ2-3
V gene: TRBV10-3

CDR3 protein: CASSYGTSGYTGELFF
CDR3 DNA: TGTGCCAGCAGTTACGGGACTAGCGGTTACACCGGGGAGCTGTTTTTT
D gene: TRBD2
clone size: once
J gene: TRBJ2-2
V gene: TRBV28

CDR3 protein: CASSAVGSRGYTF
CDR3 DNA: TGTGCCAGCAGCGCAGTAGGCTCGAGGGGCTACACCTTC
D gene: -
clone size: once
J gene: TRBJ1-2
V gene: TRBV9

CDR3 protein: CASSSKEDNEKLFF
CDR3 DNA: TGTGCCAGCAGCTCAAAAGAAGATAATGAAAAACTGTTTTTT
D gene: -
clone size: once
J gene: TRBJ1-4
V gene: TRBV7-9

CDR3 protein: CARERRASTDTQYF
CDR3 DNA: TGTGCCAGAGAAAGGAGGGCCTCCACAGATACGCAGTATTTT
D gene: -
clone size: -
J gene: TRBJ2-3
V gene: TRBV28

CDR3 protein: CASLLAGGNEQYF
CDR3 DNA: TGTGCCAGTCTCCTAGCGGGGGGGAACGAGCAGTACTTC
D gene: TRBD2
clone size: -
J gene: TRBJ2-7
V gene: TRBV11-2

CDR3 protein: CAWSPTTTSIYEQYF
CDR3 DNA: TGTGCCTGGAGCCCTACAACGACTTCGATCTACGAGCAGTACTTC
D gene: -
clone size: -
J gene: TRBJ2-7
V gene: TRBV30

CDR3 protein: CASSFWTGSSGANVLTF
CDR3 DNA: TGTGCCAGCAGTTTCTGGACAGGGAGCTCTGGGGCCAACGTCCTGACTTTC
D gene: TRBD1
clone size: -
J gene: TRBJ2-6
V gene: TRBV27

CDR3 protein: CAISEQGANTEAFF
CDR3 DNA: TGTGCCATCAGTGAGCAGGGGGCGAACACTGAAGCTTTCTTT
D gene: TRBD1
clone size: -
J gene: TRBJ1-1
V gene: TRBV10-3

CDR3 protein: CASSDGHIQETQYF
CDR3 DNA: TGTGCCAGCAGCGACGGACACATCCAAGAGACCCAGTACTTC
D gene: -
clone size: -
J gene: TRBJ2-5
V gene: TRBV9

CDR3 protein: CASSPDLYEQYF
CDR3 DNA: TGTGCCAGCAGCCCAGATCTCTACGAGCAGTACTTC
D gene: -
clone size: -
J gene: TRBJ2-7
V gene: TRBV28

CDR3 protein: CASSSFTGYNEKLFF
CDR3 DNA: TGTGCCAGCAGCTCTTTCACAGGATATAATGAAAAACTGTTTTTT
D gene: -
clone size: -
J gene: TRBJ1-4
V gene: TRBV5-4

CDR3 protein: CASSWVTGRDEKLFF
CDR3 DNA: TGTGCCAGCAGTTGGGTAACAGGGAGGGATGAAAAACTGTTTTTT
D gene: -
clone size: once
J gene: TRBJ1-4
V gene: TRBV6-5

CDR3 protein: CASIGFRETQYF
CDR3 DNA: TGTGCCAGCATAGGGTTTCGAGAGACCCAGTACTTC
D gene: -
clone size: -
J gene: TRBJ2-5
V gene: TRBV28

CDR3 protein: CASSAGTTGGETQYF
CDR3 DNA: TGCGCCAGCAGCGCCGGGACTACTGGGGGAGAGACCCAGTACTTC
D gene: TRBD2
clone size: few
J gene: TRBJ2-5
V gene: TRBV10-1

CDR3 protein: CASLSDGNTEAFF
CDR3 DNA: TGTGCCAGTTTATCGGATGGGAACACTGAAGCTTTCTTT
D gene: -
clone size: -
J gene: TRBJ1-1
V gene: TRBV2

CDR3 protein: CSVRGADTQYF
CDR3 DNA: TGCAGCGTCCGAGGGGCAGATACGCAGTATTTT
D gene: -
clone size: -
J gene: TRBJ2-3
V gene: TRBV29-1

CDR3 protein: CASSLGRTTYEQYF
CDR3 DNA: TGTGCCAGCAGCTTAGGGCGGACCACCTACGAGCAGTACTTC
D gene: -
clone size: once
J gene: TRBJ2-7
V gene: TRBV11-2

CDR3 protein: CASSYSAVVAGQPQHF
CDR3 DNA: TGTGCCAGCAGTTACTCGGCCGTCGTCGCGGGTCAGCCCCAGCATTTT
D gene: -
clone size: -
J gene: TRBJ1-5
V gene: TRBV6-6

CDR3 protein: CASSSRTNTDTQYF
CDR3 DNA: TGTGCCAGCAGTTCCAGGACTAACACAGATACGCAGTATTTT
D gene: -
clone size: once
J gene: TRBJ2-3
V gene: TRBV27

CDR3 protein: CASSLDTGELFF
CDR3 DNA: TGCGCCAGCAGTCTTGACACCGGGGAGCTGTTTTTT
D gene: -
clone size: -
J gene: TRBJ2-2
V gene: TRBV10-1

CDR3 protein: CASRLQGADEQYF
CDR3 DNA: TGTGCCAGTCGCTTACAGGGGGCTGACGAGCAGTACTTC
D gene: TRBD1
clone size: -
J gene: TRBJ2-7
V gene: TRBV10-3

CDR3 protein: CASSLPGSAEAFF
CDR3 DNA: TGTGCCAGCAGCTTACCAGGGAGCGCAGAAGCTTTCTTT
D gene: -
clone size: -
J gene: TRBJ1-1
V gene: TRBV7-2

CDR3 protein: CASSPYGGQETQYF
CDR3 DNA: TGTGCCAGCAGCCCTTACGGGGGGCAAGAGACCCAGTACTTC
D gene: TRBD2
clone size: -
J gene: TRBJ2-5
V gene: TRBV9

CDR3 protein: CASSRGGWSNQPQHF
CDR3 DNA: TGTGCCAGTAGTCGGGGGGGCTGGAGCAATCAGCCCCAGCATTTT
D gene: -
clone size: -
J gene: TRBJ1-5
V gene: TRBV19

CDR3 protein: CASSSQGNAYNEQFF
CDR3 DNA: TGTGCCAGCAGCAGCCAGGGGAACGCCTACAATGAGCAGTTCTTC
D gene: -
clone size: -
J gene: TRBJ2-1
V gene: TRBV9

CDR3 protein: CASSSTKGLGIYGYTF
CDR3 DNA: TGTGCCAGTAGTTCAACCAAGGGGCTGGGGATCTATGGCTACACCTTC
D gene: -
clone size: -
J gene: TRBJ1-2
V gene: TRBV19

CDR3 protein: CASSPFQDTQYF
CDR3 DNA: TGTGCCAGCTCACCATTCCAGGATACGCAGTATTTT
D gene: -
clone size: -
J gene: TRBJ2-3
V gene: TRBV18

CDR3 protein: CASSEFISGGTGELFF
CDR3 DNA: TGTGCCAGCAGTGAATTTATTAGCGGGGGTACCGGGGAGCTGTTTTTT
D gene: TRBD2
clone size: once
J gene: TRBJ2-2
V gene: TRBV6-1

CDR3 protein: CASSSQGGQFF
CDR3 DNA: TGTGCCAGCAGTTCGCAGGGCGGGCAGTTCTTC
D gene: -
clone size: -
J gene: TRBJ2-1
V gene: TRBV27

CDR3 protein: CASSSNSRGLGELFF
CDR3 DNA: TGTGCCAGCAGCTCCAATTCCAGGGGGCTAGGGGAGCTGTTTTTT
D gene: TRBD1
clone size: -
J gene: TRBJ2-2
V gene: TRBV7-2

CDR3 protein: CAWTALSGNTIYF
CDR3 DNA: TGTGCCTGGACGGCTCTCTCTGGAAACACCATATATTTT
D gene: -
clone size: -
J gene: TRBJ1-3
V gene: TRBV30